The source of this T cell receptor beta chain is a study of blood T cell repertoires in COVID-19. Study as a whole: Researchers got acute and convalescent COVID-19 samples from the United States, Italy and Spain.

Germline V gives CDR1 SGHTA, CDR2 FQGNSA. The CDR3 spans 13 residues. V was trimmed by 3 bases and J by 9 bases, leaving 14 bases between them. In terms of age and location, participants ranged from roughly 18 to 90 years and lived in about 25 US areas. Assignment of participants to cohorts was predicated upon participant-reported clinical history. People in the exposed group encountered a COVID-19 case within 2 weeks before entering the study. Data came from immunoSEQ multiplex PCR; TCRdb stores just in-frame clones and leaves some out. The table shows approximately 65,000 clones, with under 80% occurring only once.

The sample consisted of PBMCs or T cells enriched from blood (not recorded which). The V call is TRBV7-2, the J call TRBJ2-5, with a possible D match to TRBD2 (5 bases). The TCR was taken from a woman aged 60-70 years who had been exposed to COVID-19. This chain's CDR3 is CASSFNPSEAQYF. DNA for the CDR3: TGTGCCAGCAGCTTTAACCCCTCGGAGGCCCAGTACTTC.